This passage covers 7 T cell receptor beta chains from one sample sequenced in a study of blood T cell repertoires in COVID-19. TCRdb keeps only in-frame clones here, not all; method: immunoSEQ multiplex PCR. The sample gives around 80,000 clones, around 80% of which show up once; approximately 12% is in the top ten. Source material: peripheral blood. The receptors were gathered from a man aged 80 or over with acute or convalescent COVID-19.

This chain connects TRBV4-2 to TRBJ1-4; 9 bases match TRBD1. V lost 3 bases, J lost 6 bases, and 8 bases stayed unmatched. Germline loops: CDR1 LGHNA, CDR2 YNFKEQ. This CDR3 comprises 16 residues. CDR3 in DNA: TGTGCCAGCAGCCAGCCGAACCGACAGGGGGATGAAAAACTGTTTTTT. Translated: CASSQPNRQGDEKLFF.

This sequence joins TRBV6-4 and TRBJ1-3; D gene unclear. Trimming pared 4 bases from V and 3 bases from J, leaving 19 bases between. In germline, CDR1 is MRHNA, CDR2 SNTAGT. This CDR3 is built from 17 residues. Here the CDR3 DNA reads TGTGCCAGCAGTGCCCTCGGGATGGGCGTTGATGGAAACACCATATATTTT. It is translated as CASSALGMGVDGNTIYF.

The chain couples TRBV12-3 or TRBV12-4 to TRBJ1-5; no definite D call. The length of the CDR3 is 13 residues. Trimming pared 0 bases from V and 5 bases from J, leaving 5 bases between. The CDR3 DNA reads TGTGCCAGCAGTTTAGCGCGTTATCAGCCCCAGCATTTT. It encodes CASSLARYQPQHF.

The chain joins TRBV27 to TRBJ2-1; possibly TRBD1 for D (6 bases). The CDR3 has 17 amino acids. The V gene lost 2 bases and the J gene lost 6 bases, with 20 bases spanning the gap. From germline, CDR1 is MNHEY and CDR2 SMNVEV (reference sequence). This CDR3 reads CASSLRAGAIAINEQFF. The CDR3 nucleotides read TGTGCCAGCAGTTTAAGGGCAGGGGCTATTGCGATCAATGAGCAGTTCTTC.

This sequence joins TRBV2 and TRBJ1-1; D not resolved. The CDR3 contains 14 residues. The V end lost 3 bases, the J end lost 3 bases, and 11 bases lay between the germline ends. The germline V gene has CDR1 SNHLY and CDR2 FYNNEI. The CDR3 DNA reads as TGTGCCAGCAGTGAGAGGAGAGGGTACACTGAAGCTTTCTTT. Its translation is CASSERRGYTEAFF.

The chain uses TRBV19 and TRBJ1-5; the match to TRBD1 covers 7 bases. Germline V gene data show CDR1 as LNHDA and CDR2 as SQIVND (reference sequence). The CDR3 sequence is 15 residues long. Losses at the gene ends were 5 bases for V and 3 bases for J; bases not matched to a gene: 7. The CDR3 loop reads CASSFGQANNQPQHF. CDR3 bases: TGTGCCAGTAGTTTCGGACAGGCGAACAATCAGCCCCAGCATTTT.

The gene calls are TRBV25-1 and TRBJ2-7, with D perhaps TRBD1 (5 bases). Germline values: CDR1 MGHDK, CDR2 SYGVNS. V was shortened by 2 bases and J by 5 bases, with 10 bases between the two germline ends. The CDR3 length is 13 residues. The CDR3 reads CASSEGARNEQYF. CDR3 sequence (DNA): TGTGCCAGCAGTGAAGGGGCGCGGAACGAGCAGTACTTC.